This TCR beta chain was identified during a study of molecular identifiers for immune sequencing clone quantification. TCRdb recomputed calls from the PCR reads with MiXCR, one row per CDR3 protein. This sample carries nearly 650,000 distinct CDR3 sequences, roughly 27% of them seen once, and the ten largest clones take 0.78%. Trimming stripped 1 base from V and 6 bases from J, with 12 bases between. CDR1 is LGHNA and CDR2 is YSLEER in the germline V gene. CDR3 length equals 14 residues. Material for sequencing was naive CD8+ T cells from blood, with Jurkat cell RNA spiked in. Subset in this sample: FACS-sorted CD8+CD4-CCR7+CD45RA+ naive T cells. This clonotype was obtained from a human donor in good health. Some libraries in this study had Jurkat cell RNA spiked in. The V gene is TRBV4-3, the J gene TRBJ1-2; D call uncertain. CDR3: CASSQGSQLDGYTF. The CDR3 region has the DNA TGCGCCAGCAGCCAAGGGTCGCAGCTAGATGGCTACACCTTC.